These T cell receptor beta chains were read from a single sample in a study of T cells after yellow fever vaccination. TCRdb re-derived calls from the 5' RACE reads in MiXCR, one entry per CDR3 protein. There are 300,000 to 400,000 distinct CDR3 sequences in the sample; under 15% occur only once, and roughly 3.1% lies in the top ten. The starting material was CD4+ T cells sorted from PBMCs, obtained 15 days after the yellow fever booster vaccination. These receptors came from a man in his late teens or twenties who received the YFV17D yellow fever vaccine. Both conserved end residues are part of each CDR3. Each record gives: V gene, clone size, J gene, CDR3 protein. Size tells how often a clone was seen (once, few, many) or the class of an expanded clone, and some rows leave it out.

v_call: TRBV6-2/TRBV6-3
clone_size: NA
j_call: TRBJ1-2
cdr3_aa: CASTPRAPRGYTF

v_call: TRBV11-2
clone_size: few
j_call: TRBJ1-6
cdr3_aa: CASSQYSSYNSPLHF

v_call: TRBV6-5
clone_size: many
j_call: TRBJ2-3
cdr3_aa: CASSSPDTQYF

v_call: TRBV19
clone_size: NA
j_call: TRBJ1-5
cdr3_aa: CASSRGGDRGSNQPQHF

v_call: TRBV7-2
clone_size: few
j_call: TRBJ2-2
cdr3_aa: CASSRAGEAGELFF

v_call: TRBV7-2
clone_size: NA
j_call: TRBJ2-5
cdr3_aa: CASRTVETQYF

v_call: TRBV6-6
clone_size: few
j_call: TRBJ2-1
cdr3_aa: CASSRNRGGLNEQFF

v_call: TRBV30
clone_size: few
j_call: TRBJ2-5
cdr3_aa: CAWSVGGEETQYF

v_call: TRBV20-1
clone_size: NA
j_call: TRBJ2-3
cdr3_aa: CSASWRTDTQYF

v_call: TRBV24-1
clone_size: NA
j_call: TRBJ2-1
cdr3_aa: CATSDSRSGQGYEQFF

v_call: TRBV30
clone_size: few
j_call: TRBJ2-5
cdr3_aa: CAWTDQETQYF

v_call: TRBV7-2
clone_size: few
j_call: TRBJ1-6
cdr3_aa: CASSLEGSNSPLHF

v_call: TRBV4-3
clone_size: NA
j_call: TRBJ2-2
cdr3_aa: CASSPLPRDAGELFF

v_call: TRBV2
clone_size: few
j_call: TRBJ1-2
cdr3_aa: CASSRTAASYGYTF

v_call: TRBV7-2
clone_size: few
j_call: TRBJ1-1
cdr3_aa: CASSARLNTEAFF

v_call: TRBV7-2
clone_size: NA
j_call: TRBJ1-5
cdr3_aa: CASSFLDSANQPQHF

v_call: TRBV2
clone_size: few
j_call: TRBJ1-2
cdr3_aa: CASSEGGDYGYTF

v_call: TRBV29-1
clone_size: few
j_call: TRBJ2-7
cdr3_aa: CSVRGKDNSYEQYF

v_call: TRBV10-3
clone_size: few
j_call: TRBJ1-2
cdr3_aa: CAIRGTDNYGYTF

v_call: TRBV7-2
clone_size: NA
j_call: TRBJ2-3
cdr3_aa: CASSSPQGPRTQYF

v_call: TRBV20-1
clone_size: many
j_call: TRBJ2-2
cdr3_aa: CSVTGTRSTGELFF

v_call: TRBV10-2
clone_size: NA
j_call: TRBJ2-1
cdr3_aa: CASSGGGARNEQFF

v_call: TRBV6-5
clone_size: few
j_call: TRBJ1-2
cdr3_aa: CASSPRRVLANYGYTF

v_call: TRBV28
clone_size: NA
j_call: TRBJ1-1
cdr3_aa: CASTGRGSRMNTEAFF

v_call: TRBV29-1
clone_size: few
j_call: TRBJ1-3
cdr3_aa: CSVDDGRSGNTIYF

v_call: TRBV6-5
clone_size: NA
j_call: TRBJ1-1
cdr3_aa: CASSYWRCEEAFF

v_call: TRBV7-9
clone_size: few
j_call: TRBJ2-3
cdr3_aa: CASSAGLAPDTQYF

v_call: TRBV12-3/TRBV12-4
clone_size: few
j_call: TRBJ1-5
cdr3_aa: CASSLAAGQPQHF

v_call: TRBV6-7
clone_size: NA
j_call: TRBJ2-2
cdr3_aa: CASSYSLTSCTGELFF

v_call: TRBV4-2
clone_size: NA
j_call: TRBJ2-3
cdr3_aa: CASSPGGGTTDTQYF

v_call: TRBV24-1
clone_size: few
j_call: TRBJ2-2
cdr3_aa: CATSGLQISSAGELFF

v_call: TRBV28
clone_size: NA
j_call: TRBJ2-3
cdr3_aa: CASSSGQDTDTQYF

v_call: TRBV11-2
clone_size: few
j_call: TRBJ2-7
cdr3_aa: CASSQVWRGSYEQYF

v_call: TRBV7-9
clone_size: many
j_call: TRBJ2-1
cdr3_aa: CASSLLGGLPRREQFF

v_call: TRBV20-1
clone_size: NA
j_call: TRBJ1-2
cdr3_aa: CSARDPGSYGYTF

v_call: TRBV18
clone_size: NA
j_call: TRBJ2-1
cdr3_aa: CASSPGTSLLYFEQFF

v_call: TRBV2
clone_size: NA
j_call: TRBJ1-1
cdr3_aa: CASSARVPLNTEAFF

v_call: TRBV5-1
clone_size: many
j_call: TRBJ1-2
cdr3_aa: CASSLQGDGYTF

v_call: TRBV2
clone_size: NA
j_call: TRBJ2-2
cdr3_aa: CASSRPSGGTGELFF

v_call: TRBV27
clone_size: NA
j_call: TRBJ1-2
cdr3_aa: CASSTGDNYGYTF

v_call: TRBV4-1
clone_size: NA
j_call: TRBJ1-5
cdr3_aa: CASSPLLTNQPQHF

v_call: TRBV10-3
clone_size: many
j_call: TRBJ2-5
cdr3_aa: CAVGSSDQETQYF

v_call: TRBV14
clone_size: NA
j_call: TRBJ1-4
cdr3_aa: CASSLTDRSEPPF

v_call: TRBV28
clone_size: many
j_call: TRBJ2-3
cdr3_aa: CASSRRDRVPDTQYF

v_call: TRBV20-1
clone_size: NA
j_call: TRBJ1-4
cdr3_aa: CSARDRGGTNEKLFF

v_call: TRBV14
clone_size: NA
j_call: TRBJ2-1
cdr3_aa: CASSQDRVFGKNEQFF

v_call: TRBV10-3
clone_size: NA
j_call: TRBJ2-5
cdr3_aa: CAISGSSGGVQETQYF

v_call: TRBV7-2
clone_size: NA
j_call: TRBJ1-1
cdr3_aa: CASSSPDTEAFF

v_call: TRBV18
clone_size: NA
j_call: TRBJ1-6
cdr3_aa: CASSQDRNAYNSPLHF

v_call: TRBV6-2/TRBV6-3
clone_size: few
j_call: TRBJ2-1
cdr3_aa: CASSSIQGSEQFF

v_call: TRBV15
clone_size: NA
j_call: TRBJ2-5
cdr3_aa: CATSRDPPGTSGGGETQYF

v_call: TRBV6-2/TRBV6-3
clone_size: many
j_call: TRBJ1-1
cdr3_aa: CASSYSSFGQGKFEAFF

v_call: TRBV12-3/TRBV12-4
clone_size: NA
j_call: TRBJ2-7
cdr3_aa: CASSDGGGMIHEQYF

v_call: TRBV5-1
clone_size: NA
j_call: TRBJ2-2
cdr3_aa: CASSLDAVKDTGELFF

v_call: TRBV6-5
clone_size: few
j_call: TRBJ2-3
cdr3_aa: CASRRDTSTDTQYF